Each of the 7 T cell receptor beta chains below was sequenced from the same sample in a study of T-cell memory formation after mild COVID-19. MiXCR was run by TCRdb on the 5' RACE reads, yielding one entry per CDR3 protein. There are about 82,000 distinct CDR3 sequences in the sample; roughly an eighth occur only once, and 25% to 35% lies in the top ten. The specimen was PBMCs or a T cell subset sorted from them (not recorded which). These TCRs come from an adult woman who had mild COVID-19 (a few samples of this study predate the infection). Cell type and time point are not known.

This clonotype was detected a few times. The chain has TRBV7-2 and TRBJ2-1; D remains ambiguous. Trimming pared 1 base from V and 3 bases from J, leaving 4 bases between. The CDR3 is 13 amino acids. Germline CDR1 reads SGHTA; CDR2 reads FQGNSA. The CDR3 loop reads CASSLGHYNEQFF. In DNA, the CDR3 is TGTGCCAGCAGCTTAGGACACTACAATGAGCAGTTCTTC.

The V call is TRBV6-2 or TRBV6-3, the J call TRBJ2-7; D gene ambiguous. V lost 1 base and J 8 bases, leaving 9 bases between the germline ends. Germline CDR1 and CDR2: MNHEY and SVGEGT. The CDR3 runs to 12 residues. The CDR3 DNA reads as TGTGCCAGCAGTTACTTGGACGCCCAGCAGTACTTC. Its protein is CASSYLDAQQYF.

This clonotype was observed a handful of times. The V call is TRBV10-3, the J call TRBJ2-5; 8 positions match TRBD1. This CDR3 comprises 15 residues. Germline CDR1 ENHRY, CDR2 SYGVKD. J lost 5 bases, V lost 3 bases, and 8 bases had no gene match. This CDR3 reads CAISEDRGPPETQYF. In DNA, the CDR3 is TGTGCCATCAGTGAAGACAGGGGTCCTCCGGAGACCCAGTACTTC.

A few counts support this clonotype. This chain links TRBV4-3 with TRBJ2-7; D not certain. The CDR3 is 13 amino acids. Trimming pared 0 bases from V and 6 bases from J, leaving 9 bases between. Per the germline V gene, CDR1 is LGHNA and CDR2 is YSLEER. The chain's CDR3 is CASSQDWNSEQYF. CDR3 DNA sequence: TGCGCCAGCAGCCAAGATTGGAATTCCGAGCAGTACTTC.

Points on this clonotype: The junction and the germline gene differ at one end; a read error may be behind it. The chain combines TRBV29-1 with TRBJ2-7; unclear D gene. This CDR3 spans 14 amino acids. The germline V gene encodes CDR1 SQVTM and CDR2 ANQGSEA. The CDR3 here is CSDEDRGRSYEQYF. The CDR3 nucleotides read TGCAGCGATGAAGATCGTGGCAGATCCTACGAGCAGTACTTC.

This chain connects TRBV29-1 to TRBJ2-7; perhaps TRBD1 as D (5 bases). The CDR3 runs to 13 residues. In germline, CDR1 is SQVTM, CDR2 ANQGSEA. The V gene lost 1 base and the J gene lost 0 bases, with 7 bases spanning the gap. The CDR3 is CSVEGQRSYEQYF. The CDR3, as DNA: TGCAGCGTTGAAGGACAGCGCTCCTACGAGCAGTACTTC.

The chain employs TRBV6-5 and TRBJ1-2; D is undetermined. Germline V gene sequence: CDR1 MNHEY, CDR2 SVGAGI. V was trimmed by 1 base and J by 8 bases, leaving 17 bases between them. The CDR3 totals 15 residues. CDR3 in amino acids: CASSYLAASWEGYTF. The DNA for the CDR3 is TGTGCCAGCAGTTACTTGGCAGCGAGTTGGGAGGGCTACACCTTC.